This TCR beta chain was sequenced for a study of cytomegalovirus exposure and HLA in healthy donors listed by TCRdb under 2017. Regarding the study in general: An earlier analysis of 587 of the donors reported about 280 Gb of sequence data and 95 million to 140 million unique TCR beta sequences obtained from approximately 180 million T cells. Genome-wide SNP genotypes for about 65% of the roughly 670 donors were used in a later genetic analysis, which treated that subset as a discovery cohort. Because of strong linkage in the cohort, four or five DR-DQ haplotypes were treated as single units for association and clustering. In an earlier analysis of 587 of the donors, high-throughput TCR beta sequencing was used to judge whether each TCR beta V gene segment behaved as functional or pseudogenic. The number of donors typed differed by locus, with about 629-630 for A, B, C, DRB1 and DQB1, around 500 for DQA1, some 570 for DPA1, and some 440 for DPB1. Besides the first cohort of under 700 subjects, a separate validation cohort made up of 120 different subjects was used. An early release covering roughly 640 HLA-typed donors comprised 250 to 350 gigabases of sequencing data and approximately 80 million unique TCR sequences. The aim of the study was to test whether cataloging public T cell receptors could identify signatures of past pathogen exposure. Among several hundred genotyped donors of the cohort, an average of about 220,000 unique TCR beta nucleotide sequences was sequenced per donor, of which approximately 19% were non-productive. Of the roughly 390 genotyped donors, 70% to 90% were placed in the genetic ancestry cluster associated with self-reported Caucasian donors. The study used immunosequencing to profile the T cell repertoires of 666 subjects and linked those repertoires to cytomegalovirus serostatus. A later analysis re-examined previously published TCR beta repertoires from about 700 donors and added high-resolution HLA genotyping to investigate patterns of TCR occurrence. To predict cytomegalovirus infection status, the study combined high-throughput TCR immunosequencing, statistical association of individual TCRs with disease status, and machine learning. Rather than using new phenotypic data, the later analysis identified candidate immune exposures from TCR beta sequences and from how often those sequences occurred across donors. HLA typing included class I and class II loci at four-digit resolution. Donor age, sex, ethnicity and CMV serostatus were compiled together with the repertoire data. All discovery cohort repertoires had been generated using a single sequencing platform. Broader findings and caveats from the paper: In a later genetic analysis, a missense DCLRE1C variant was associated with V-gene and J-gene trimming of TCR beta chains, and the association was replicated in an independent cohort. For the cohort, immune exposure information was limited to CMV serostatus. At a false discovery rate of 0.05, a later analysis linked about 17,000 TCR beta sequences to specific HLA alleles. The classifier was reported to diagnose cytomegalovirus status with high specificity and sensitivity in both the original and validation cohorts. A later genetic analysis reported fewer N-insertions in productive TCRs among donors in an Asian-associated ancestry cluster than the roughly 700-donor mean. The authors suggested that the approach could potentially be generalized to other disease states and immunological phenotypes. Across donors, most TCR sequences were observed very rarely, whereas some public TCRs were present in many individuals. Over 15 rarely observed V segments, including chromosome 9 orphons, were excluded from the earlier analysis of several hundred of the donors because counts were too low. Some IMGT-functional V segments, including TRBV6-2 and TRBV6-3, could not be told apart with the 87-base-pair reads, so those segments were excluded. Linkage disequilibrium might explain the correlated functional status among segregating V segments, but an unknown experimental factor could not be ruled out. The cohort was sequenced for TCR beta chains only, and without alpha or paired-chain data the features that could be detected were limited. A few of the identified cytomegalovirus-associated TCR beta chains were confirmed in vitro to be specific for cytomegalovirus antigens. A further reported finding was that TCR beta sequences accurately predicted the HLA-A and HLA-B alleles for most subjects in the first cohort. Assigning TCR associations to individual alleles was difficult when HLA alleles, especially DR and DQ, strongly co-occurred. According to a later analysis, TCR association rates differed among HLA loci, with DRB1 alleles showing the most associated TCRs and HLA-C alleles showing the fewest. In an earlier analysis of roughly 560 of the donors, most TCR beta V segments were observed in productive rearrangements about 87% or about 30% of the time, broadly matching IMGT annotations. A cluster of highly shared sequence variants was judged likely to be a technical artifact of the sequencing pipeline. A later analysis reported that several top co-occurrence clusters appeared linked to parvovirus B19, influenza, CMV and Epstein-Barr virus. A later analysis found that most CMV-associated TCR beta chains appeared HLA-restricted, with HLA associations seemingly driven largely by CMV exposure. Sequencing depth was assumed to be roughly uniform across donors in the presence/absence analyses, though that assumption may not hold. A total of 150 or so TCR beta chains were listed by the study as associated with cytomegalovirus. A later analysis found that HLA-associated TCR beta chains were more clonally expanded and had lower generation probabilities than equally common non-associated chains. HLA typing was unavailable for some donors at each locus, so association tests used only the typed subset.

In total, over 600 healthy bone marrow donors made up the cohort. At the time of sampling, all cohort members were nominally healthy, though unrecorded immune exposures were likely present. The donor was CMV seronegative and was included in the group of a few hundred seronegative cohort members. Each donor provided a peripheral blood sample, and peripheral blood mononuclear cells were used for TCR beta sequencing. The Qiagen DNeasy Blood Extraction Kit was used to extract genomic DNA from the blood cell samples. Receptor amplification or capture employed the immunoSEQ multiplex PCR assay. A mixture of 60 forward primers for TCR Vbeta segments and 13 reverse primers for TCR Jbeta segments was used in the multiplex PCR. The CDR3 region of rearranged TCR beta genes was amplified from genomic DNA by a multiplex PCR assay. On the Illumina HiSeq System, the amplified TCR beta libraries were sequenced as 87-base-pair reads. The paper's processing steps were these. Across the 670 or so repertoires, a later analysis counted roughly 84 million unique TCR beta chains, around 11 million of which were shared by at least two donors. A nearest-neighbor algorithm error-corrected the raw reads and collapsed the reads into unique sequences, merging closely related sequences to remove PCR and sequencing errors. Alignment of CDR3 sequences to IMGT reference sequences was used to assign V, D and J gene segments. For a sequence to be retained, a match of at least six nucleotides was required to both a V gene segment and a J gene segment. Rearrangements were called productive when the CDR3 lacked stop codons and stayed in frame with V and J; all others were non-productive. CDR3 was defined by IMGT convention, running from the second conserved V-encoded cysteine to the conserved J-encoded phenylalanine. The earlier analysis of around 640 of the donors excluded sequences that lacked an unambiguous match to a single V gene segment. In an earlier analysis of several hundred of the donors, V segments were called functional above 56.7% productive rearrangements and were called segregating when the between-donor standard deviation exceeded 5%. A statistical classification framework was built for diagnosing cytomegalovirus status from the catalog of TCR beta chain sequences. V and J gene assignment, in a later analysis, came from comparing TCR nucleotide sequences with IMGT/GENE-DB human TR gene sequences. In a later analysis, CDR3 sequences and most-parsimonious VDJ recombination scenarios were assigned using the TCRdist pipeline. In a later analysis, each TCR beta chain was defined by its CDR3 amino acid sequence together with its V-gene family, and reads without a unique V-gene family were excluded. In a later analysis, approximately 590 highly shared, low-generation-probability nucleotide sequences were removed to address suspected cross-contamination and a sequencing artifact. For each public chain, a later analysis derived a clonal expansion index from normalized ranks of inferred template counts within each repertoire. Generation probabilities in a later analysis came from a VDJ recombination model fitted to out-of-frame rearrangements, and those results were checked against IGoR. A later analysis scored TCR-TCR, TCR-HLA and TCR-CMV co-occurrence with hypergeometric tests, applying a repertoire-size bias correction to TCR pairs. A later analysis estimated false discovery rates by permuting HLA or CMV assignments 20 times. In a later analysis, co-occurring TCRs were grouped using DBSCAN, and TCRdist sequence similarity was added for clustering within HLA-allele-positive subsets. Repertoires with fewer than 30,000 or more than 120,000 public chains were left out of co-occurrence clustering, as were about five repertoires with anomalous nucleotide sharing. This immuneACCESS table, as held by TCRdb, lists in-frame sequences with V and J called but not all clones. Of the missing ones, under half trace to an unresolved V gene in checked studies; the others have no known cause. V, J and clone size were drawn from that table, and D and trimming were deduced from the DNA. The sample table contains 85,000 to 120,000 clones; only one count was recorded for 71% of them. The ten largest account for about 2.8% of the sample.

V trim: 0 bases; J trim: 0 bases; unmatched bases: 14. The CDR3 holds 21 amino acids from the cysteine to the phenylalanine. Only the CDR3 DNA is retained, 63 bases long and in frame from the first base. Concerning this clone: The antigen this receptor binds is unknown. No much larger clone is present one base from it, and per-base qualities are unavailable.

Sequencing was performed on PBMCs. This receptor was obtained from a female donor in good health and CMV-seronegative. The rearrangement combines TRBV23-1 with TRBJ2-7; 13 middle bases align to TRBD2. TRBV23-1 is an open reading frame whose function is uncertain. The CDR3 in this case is CASSQSFRLAGGRKGSYEQYF. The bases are TGCGCCAGCAGTCAATCTTTCCGACTAGCGGGAGGTCGAAAGGGCTCCTACGAGCAGTACTTC.